The rows below give T cell receptor beta chains drawn from one sample of a study of early T cells in non-severe SARS-CoV-2 infection. Using its own MiXCR run on the 5' RACE reads, TCRdb lists one record per CDR3 protein. The sample holds nearly 45,000 distinct CDR3 sequences, roughly a tenth seen once. The specimen was whole blood. The receptors stem from an adult who was a healthcare worker with PCR-confirmed SARS-CoV-2 infection or an uninfected control (not recorded which). CDR3s include the opening cysteine and the closing phenylalanine or tryptophan.

J gene: TRBJ1-2; V gene: TRBV12-3/TRBV12-4; CDR3 protein: CASSLTGNYGYTF
J gene: TRBJ2-7; V gene: TRBV7-9; CDR3 protein: CASRMASGGIYEQYF
J gene: TRBJ2-7; V gene: TRBV3-2; CDR3 protein: CASSQDPGQGRVSYEQYF
J gene: TRBJ2-2; V gene: TRBV6-5; CDR3 protein: CASASSGGYTGELFF
J gene: TRBJ1-6; V gene: TRBV7-9; CDR3 protein: CASSQGQYNSPLHF
J gene: TRBJ1-3; V gene: TRBV27; CDR3 protein: CASSFSPEPRTGNTIYF
J gene: TRBJ2-3; V gene: TRBV7-6; CDR3 protein: CASSLLTRADTQYF
J gene: TRBJ1-1; V gene: TRBV4-1; CDR3 protein: CASSHLLEGGEAFF
J gene: TRBJ2-7; V gene: TRBV19; CDR3 protein: CASSIRGTGGEQYF
J gene: TRBJ1-2; V gene: TRBV18; CDR3 protein: CASSPQDGDGYTF
J gene: TRBJ2-5; V gene: TRBV28; CDR3 protein: CASLGTGRETQYF
J gene: TRBJ2-1; V gene: TRBV11-2; CDR3 protein: CASSAGQGDEQFF
J gene: TRBJ2-2; V gene: TRBV6-2/TRBV6-3; CDR3 protein: CASSYPNTGELFF
J gene: TRBJ2-7; V gene: TRBV6-5; CDR3 protein: CASSYRDRGAYEQYF
J gene: TRBJ2-6; V gene: TRBV7-2; CDR3 protein: CASSLEGSGANVLTF
J gene: TRBJ2-1; V gene: TRBV20-1; CDR3 protein: CSARVAGGHNEQFF
J gene: TRBJ2-5; V gene: TRBV19; CDR3 protein: CASSITGKETQYF
J gene: TRBJ2-2; V gene: TRBV6-2/TRBV6-3; CDR3 protein: CASSLNRAARELFF
J gene: TRBJ1-5; V gene: TRBV6-2/TRBV6-3; CDR3 protein: CASGIYGNSNQPQHF
J gene: TRBJ1-1; V gene: TRBV13; CDR3 protein: CASSEAGAIGTEAFF
J gene: TRBJ2-7; V gene: TRBV12-5; CDR3 protein: CASSRSPIYEQYF
J gene: TRBJ2-1; V gene: TRBV7-2; CDR3 protein: CASSPTSGGTSYNEQFF
J gene: TRBJ2-5; V gene: TRBV28; CDR3 protein: CASSGGQETQYF
J gene: TRBJ1-4; V gene: TRBV7-6; CDR3 protein: CASSRDRGEEKLFF
J gene: TRBJ1-2; V gene: TRBV9; CDR3 protein: CASSASLLRRYGYTF
J gene: TRBJ1-2; V gene: TRBV3-1; CDR3 protein: CASSQDPGAYGYTF
J gene: TRBJ1-4; V gene: TRBV18; CDR3 protein: CASSPTWGTGDEKLFF
J gene: TRBJ1-5; V gene: TRBV5-5; CDR3 protein: CASSLDGAVDQPQHF
J gene: TRBJ2-7; V gene: TRBV19; CDR3 protein: CASSPRFDTSSPSYEQYF
J gene: TRBJ2-3; V gene: TRBV4-1; CDR3 protein: CASTLREGVYTDTQYF
J gene: TRBJ2-7; V gene: TRBV5-1; CDR3 protein: CASSGEGRNYYEQYF
J gene: TRBJ1-1; V gene: TRBV6-1; CDR3 protein: CASHRGLGNTEAFF
J gene: TRBJ2-7; V gene: TRBV7-2; CDR3 protein: CASSLRPGTPYEQYF
J gene: TRBJ1-4; V gene: TRBV20-1; CDR3 protein: CSATQGGGSNEKLFF
J gene: TRBJ2-1; V gene: TRBV12-3/TRBV12-4; CDR3 protein: CASTLGAGARNEQFF
J gene: TRBJ2-2; V gene: TRBV6-5; CDR3 protein: CASSYSRDRQLFF
J gene: TRBJ1-2; V gene: TRBV20-1; CDR3 protein: CSARDPGYYGYTF
J gene: TRBJ1-5; V gene: TRBV20-1; CDR3 protein: CSASRGVGQPQHF
J gene: TRBJ2-5; V gene: TRBV20-1; CDR3 protein: CSGGIQETQYF
J gene: TRBJ1-2; V gene: TRBV7-9; CDR3 protein: CASSLEAGYYGYTF
J gene: TRBJ1-5; V gene: TRBV6-2/TRBV6-3; CDR3 protein: CASSNGINQPQHF
J gene: TRBJ1-4; V gene: TRBV5-1; CDR3 protein: CASSLEGNEKLFF